The rows below give T cell receptor beta chains drawn from one sample of a study of T cells in Graves' hyperthyroidism and ophthalmopathy. TCRdb re-analysed the multiplex PCR reads in MiXCR, keeping a single row per CDR3 protein. The data show 500,000 to 750,000 distinct CDR3 sequences, with 12% to 15% seen just once and 7% to 9% held by the top ten. Sequenced input: blood. The source of these receptors is a woman aged 18-29 years with Graves' ophthalmopathy. Each CDR3 is given with its conserved first and last residue. Each record gives: D gene, J gene, clone size, V gene, CDR3 protein, CDR3 DNA. The D gene is left open where the match is weak. Some rows have no size entry. The others give once, few or many, or a class for an expanded clone.

-,TRBJ2-1,many,TRBV19,CASSMWGPTSYNEQFF,TGTGCCAGTAGTATGTGGGGACCCACTTCCTACAATGAGCAGTTCTTC
TRBD1,TRBJ1-1,many,TRBV6-5,CASSYTQGATEAFF,TGTGCCAGCAGTTACACACAGGGGGCCACTGAAGCTTTCTTT
-,TRBJ2-5,many,TRBV7-8,CASSGEVRQETQYF,TGTGCCAGCAGTGGAGAGGTACGACAAGAGACCCAGTACTTC
TRBD1,TRBJ2-5,many,TRBV7-3,CASSRKWTGGLLAIEETQYF,TGTGCCAGCAGCAGAAAATGGACAGGGGGCCTACTGGCCATCGAAGAGACCCAGTACTTC
TRBD1,TRBJ2-3,few,TRBV5-1,CASSFGQGPRTDTQYF,TGCGCCAGCAGCTTCGGACAGGGGCCTCGGACAGATACGCAGTATTTT
-,TRBJ2-7,-,TRBV2,CASRRSLTYEQYF,TGTGCCAGCAGACGCAGTCTTACCTACGAGCAGTACTTC
-,TRBJ2-5,many,TRBV18,CASSPHRQETQYF,TGTGCCAGCTCACCCCATAGACAAGAGACCCAGTACTTC
-,TRBJ1-2,many,TRBV7-9,CASSAGTSIGYTF,TGTGCCAGCAGCGCCGGGACGAGTATAGGCTACACCTTC
TRBD2,TRBJ2-7,few,TRBV6-2/TRBV6-3,CASGKLGGPDEQYF,TGTGCCAGCGGAAAACTGGGAGGGCCAGACGAGCAGTACTTC
-,TRBJ2-7,-,TRBV27,CASSQGRLWYF,TGTGCCAGCAGTCAGGGCCGCCTGTGGTACTTC
-,TRBJ2-2,few,TRBV20-1,CSASVNTGELFF,TGCAGTGCTAGTGTTAACACCGGGGAGCTGTTTTTT
TRBD1,TRBJ2-7,-,TRBV6-1,CASSLWDRGVDEQYF,TGTGCCAGCAGTTTGTGGGACAGGGGCGTCGACGAGCAGTACTTC
TRBD2,TRBJ2-2,-,TRBV20-1,CSAREGSGSPNTGELFF,TGCAGTGCTAGAGAGGGTAGCGGGAGCCCCAACACCGGGGAGCTGTTTTTT
TRBD1,TRBJ1-5,-,TRBV7-2,CASSKQGARNQPQHF,TGTGCCAGCAGTAAGCAGGGGGCGCGGAATCAGCCCCAGCATTTT
-,TRBJ2-1,-,TRBV5-6,CASSSESGFNEQFF,TGTGCCAGCAGCTCGGAGAGCGGGTTCAATGAGCAGTTCTTC
-,TRBJ2-2,many,TRBV7-4,CASSHRDKNTGELFF,TGTGCCAGCAGCCACCGGGACAAGAACACCGGGGAGCTGTTTTTT
-,TRBJ2-1,many,TRBV27,CASSVVGLPVNEQFF,TGTGCCAGCAGTGTAGTAGGACTCCCCGTAAATGAGCAGTTCTTC
-,TRBJ2-7,few,TRBV9,CASSPGQTNSYEQYF,TGTGCCAGCAGCCCCGGACAGACAAACTCCTACGAGCAGTACTTC
TRBD2,TRBJ2-1,few,TRBV4-1,CASSHAGREFF,TGCGCCAGCAGCCACGCAGGGAGGGAGTTCTTC
-,TRBJ2-1,many,TRBV29-1,CSVVRVRRHNEQFF,TGCAGCGTGGTGCGTGTGCGTCGGCACAATGAGCAGTTCTTC
TRBD1,TRBJ2-7,many,TRBV12-3/TRBV12-4,CASSRDRERLQYF,TGTGCCAGCAGTCGCGACAGGGAAAGGCTGCAGTACTTC
-,TRBJ1-1,-,TRBV19,CASNPRGGHPNTEAFF,TGTGCCAGTAACCCACGAGGGGGACACCCGAACACTGAAGCTTTCTTT
-,TRBJ2-5,-,TRBV14,CASSQGWASVETQYF,TGTGCCAGCAGCCAAGGATGGGCTAGCGTAGAGACCCAGTACTTC
-,TRBJ2-3,many,TRBV6-5,CASSYSSAPDTQYF,TGTGCCAGCAGTTACTCGTCGGCCCCAGATACGCAGTATTTT
TRBD2,TRBJ2-1,many,TRBV12-3/TRBV12-4,CASRSGLAGDNEQFF,TGTGCCAGCAGATCCGGACTAGCGGGCGACAATGAGCAGTTCTTC
TRBD2,TRBJ2-1,many,TRBV30,CAWSRLAGIDNEQFF,TGTGCCTGGAGTAGACTAGCGGGAATTGACAATGAGCAGTTCTTC
-,TRBJ2-3,few,TRBV27,CASSLGGWGPDTQYF,TGTGCCAGCAGTTTAGGGGGGTGGGGGCCGGATACGCAGTATTTT
-,TRBJ2-1,few,TRBV3-1,CASSGGAHLDEQFF,TGTGCCAGCAGCGGGGGGGCCCACCTGGATGAGCAGTTCTTC
-,TRBJ1-4,few,TRBV20-1,CSARDEGGNEKLFF,TGCAGTGCTAGAGACGAAGGAGGGAATGAAAAACTGTTTTTT
TRBD2,TRBJ2-7,many,TRBV7-2,CASSLHPGLAREYEQYF,TGTGCCAGCAGCTTACACCCCGGACTAGCAAGAGAGTACGAGCAGTACTTC
-,TRBJ2-1,-,TRBV27,CASRYGRDSYNEQFF,TGTGCCAGCAGATATGGACGGGACTCATACAATGAGCAGTTCTTC
-,TRBJ2-7,many,TRBV6-6,CASSYSKVAGAPEQYF,TGTGCCAGCAGTTACTCGAAGGTAGCAGGGGCCCCCGAGCAGTACTTC
TRBD1,TRBJ1-2,many,TRBV9,CASSVVPGTGRGYTF,TGTGCCAGCAGCGTAGTTCCGGGGACAGGGCGAGGCTACACCTTC
TRBD2,TRBJ2-7,many,TRBV20-1,CSARVLAEGGEQYF,TGCAGTGCTAGAGTTCTAGCGGAGGGCGGAGAGCAGTACTTC
-,TRBJ1-2,many,TRBV7-8,CASSLRVQGKANFYGYTF,TGTGCCAGCAGCTTAAGGGTACAGGGAAAGGCGAACTTCTATGGCTACACCTTC
-,TRBJ2-5,few,TRBV5-1,CASSLGDQTQYF,TGCGCCAGCAGCTTGGGGGACCAGACCCAGTACTTC
TRBD1,TRBJ1-2,few,TRBV15,CATSREPNRGRGGYTF,TGTGCCACCAGCAGAGAACCGAACAGGGGGCGAGGGGGCTACACCTTC
-,TRBJ2-5,-,TRBV9,CASSVGGSMFTGPQETQYF,TGTGCCAGCAGCGTAGGGGGGTCAATGTTTACAGGTCCCCAAGAGACCCAGTACTTC
-,TRBJ1-3,many,TRBV7-2,CASSLGDRYRSGNTIYF,TGTGCCAGCAGCTTAGGAGACAGATACCGCTCTGGAAACACCATATATTTT
-,TRBJ1-2,few,TRBV27,CATQNRGNSNYGYTF,TGTGCCACCCAGAACCGAGGAAACTCTAACTATGGCTACACCTTC
-,TRBJ2-7,few,TRBV9,CASSVVGGYEQYF,TGTGCCAGCAGCGTAGTAGGGGGCTACGAGCAGTACTTC
-,TRBJ2-7,many,TRBV5-5,CASSYLSYEQYF,TGTGCCAGCAGCTATCTATCCTACGAGCAGTACTTC